This section outlines one T cell receptor (beta chain) sequence together with its context. Its antigen is not identified. Original analysis: Sequence data from immunoSEQ were junction-only and lacked quality scores; consequently, filtering differed. Sequenced by immunoSEQ multiplex PCR; TCRdb stores in-frame clones only, minus some. The DNA was the basis for D and trimming; V, J and clone size are from that table. The data hold about 550,000 clones, with around 95% observed a single time. CD8 cells classed as naive were CD45RO-negative and positively selected for CCR7, excluding terminally differentiated effector memory CD45RA+ cells. This entry is derived from a study of shared clonotypes between healthy human individuals. General study points: Sequencing depth was expected to influence donor clonotype sharing. The study sampled only blood, and tissue repertoires likely differ. Shared across a handful of donors were 4% to 6% of the naive CD4 clonotypes.

Germline loops: CDR1 SGDLS, CDR2 YYNGEE. The CDR3 consists of 12 residues. J lost 11 bases, V lost 3 bases, and 6 bases had no gene match. V gene TRBV9 combines with J gene TRBJ1-1; 8 nucleotides align to TRBD1. Sequenced sample: naive CD8+ T cells sorted from blood. This clonotype was sampled from a woman aged 25-40 years in good health. CDR3 residues: CASSGQGPGAFF. The DNA for the CDR3 is TGTGCCAGCAGCGGACAGGGGCCAGGGGCTTTCTTT. The full variable domain, with the rest looked up from reference TRBV9 and TRBJ1-1, is DSGVTQTPKHLITATGQRVTLRCSPRSGDLSVYWYQQSLDQGLQFLIQYYNGEERAKGNILERFSAQQFPDLHSELNLSSLELGDSALYFCASSGQGPGAFFGQGTRLTVV.